In its sample, the clone carrying this TCR beta chain was seen many times. No antigen is known for it. TCRdb ran MiXCR on the 5' RACE reads and lists one entry per CDR3 protein. The sample has 450,000 to 650,000 distinct CDR3 sequences; around 9.6% are singletons. This record comes from a study of identical twins. Healthy Caucasians provided all donations. Deletions cut 7 bases from V and 7 bases from J, with 17 bases between. The CDR3 length is 14 residues. Overall study results and limits: Conclusions came from cross-sectional statistical analysis, not from following the same donors.

The sample was also linked to a second study, of yellow fever vaccine responses in identical twins.

The J gene is TRBJ2-1, the V gene TRBV12-3 or TRBV12-4; D might be TRBD1 (7 bases). This clonotype was obtained from a woman aged 18 to 35 in good health. The sample consisted of PBMCs. The CDR3 sequence: CASTLLTGRNEQFF. DNA for the CDR3: TGTGCCAGCACCCTACTGACAGGGAGGAATGAGCAGTTCTTC.